The entry that follows covers one T cell receptor beta chain sequence. Its specificity is not known. The data derive from a study of OX40 agonist ivuxolimab in advanced cancers. Study-wide points: Among the lowest levels of clonal expansion were found in partial responders at 0.1-3.0 mg/kg.

Trimming took 5 bases from V and 6 from J; bases not matched to a gene: 13. This CDR3 region has 16 residues. CDR1 and CDR2 from the germline V gene are LNHDA and SQIVND (reference sequence). Libraries were prepared by immunoSEQ multiplex PCR; TCRdb keeps only in-frame clonotypes and omits some of them. Seen here are about 73,000 clones, around 89% observed once, and the top ten hold 0.4% to 0.65%. The sequencing here drew on CD4+ or CD8+ T cells sorted from blood, taken in a trial of the OX40 agonist ivuxolimab. J is TRBJ2-1 and V is TRBV19; TRBD2 aligns across 7 bases. The clonotype comes from an adult with an advanced solid tumor such as melanoma, head and neck, liver or kidney cancer. CDR3 sequence: CASSPITAGVGNEQFF. For the CDR3, the DNA is TGTGCCAGTAGTCCCATAACGGCGGGAGTGGGCAATGAGCAGTTCTTC.